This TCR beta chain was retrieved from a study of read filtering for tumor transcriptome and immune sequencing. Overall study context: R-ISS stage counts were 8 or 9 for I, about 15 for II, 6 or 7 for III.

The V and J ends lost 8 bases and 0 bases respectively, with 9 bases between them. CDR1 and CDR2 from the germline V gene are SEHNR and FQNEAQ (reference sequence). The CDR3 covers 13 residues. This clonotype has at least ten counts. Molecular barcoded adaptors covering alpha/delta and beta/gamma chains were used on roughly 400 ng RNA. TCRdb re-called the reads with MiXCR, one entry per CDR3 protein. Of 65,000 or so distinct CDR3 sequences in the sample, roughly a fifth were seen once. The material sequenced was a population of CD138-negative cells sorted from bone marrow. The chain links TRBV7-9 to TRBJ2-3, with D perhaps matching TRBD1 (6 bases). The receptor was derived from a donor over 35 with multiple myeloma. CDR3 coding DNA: TGTGCCAGCGGACAGACTAGCACAGATACGCAGTATTTT. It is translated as CASGQTSTDTQYF.